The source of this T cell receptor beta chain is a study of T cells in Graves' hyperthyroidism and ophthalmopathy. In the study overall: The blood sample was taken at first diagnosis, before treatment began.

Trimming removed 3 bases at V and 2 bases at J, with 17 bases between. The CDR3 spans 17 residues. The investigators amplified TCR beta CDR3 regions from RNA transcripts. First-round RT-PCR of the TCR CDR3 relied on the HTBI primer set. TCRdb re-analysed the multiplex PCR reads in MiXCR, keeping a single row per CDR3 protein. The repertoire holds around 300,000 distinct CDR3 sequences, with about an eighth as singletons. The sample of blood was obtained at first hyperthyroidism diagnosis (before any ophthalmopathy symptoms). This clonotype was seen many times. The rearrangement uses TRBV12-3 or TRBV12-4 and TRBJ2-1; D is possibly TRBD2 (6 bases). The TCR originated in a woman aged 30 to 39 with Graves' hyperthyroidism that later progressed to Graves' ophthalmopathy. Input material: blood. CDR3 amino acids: CASSLETLAITYNEQFF. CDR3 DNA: TGTGCCAGCAGTTTGGAAACACTAGCCATAACCTACAATGAGCAGTTCTTC.